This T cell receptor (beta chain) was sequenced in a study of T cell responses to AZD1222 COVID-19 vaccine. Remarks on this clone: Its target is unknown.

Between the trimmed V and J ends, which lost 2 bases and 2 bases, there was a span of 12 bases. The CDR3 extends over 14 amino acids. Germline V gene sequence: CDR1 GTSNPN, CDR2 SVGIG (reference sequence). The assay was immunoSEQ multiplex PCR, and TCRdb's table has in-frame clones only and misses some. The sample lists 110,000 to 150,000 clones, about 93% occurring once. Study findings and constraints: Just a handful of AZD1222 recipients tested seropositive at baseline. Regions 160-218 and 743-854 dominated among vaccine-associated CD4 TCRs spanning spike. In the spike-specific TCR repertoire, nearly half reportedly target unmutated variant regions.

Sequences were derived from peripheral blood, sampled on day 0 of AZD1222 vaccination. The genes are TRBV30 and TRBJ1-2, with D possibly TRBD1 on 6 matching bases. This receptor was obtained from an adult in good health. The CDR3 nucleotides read TGTGCCTGGAGTCACAGGGTTAGGAACTATGGCTACACCTTC. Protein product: CAWSHRVRNYGYTF. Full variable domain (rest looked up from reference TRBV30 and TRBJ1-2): SQTIHQWPATLVQPVGSPLSLECTVEGTSNPNLYWYRQAAGRGLQLLFYSVGIGQISSEVPQNLSASRPQDRQFILSSKKLLLSDSGFYLCAWSHRVRNYGYTFGSGTRLTVV.